Listed here are 5 T cell receptor beta chains from one sample, sequenced in a study of blood T cell repertoires in COVID-19 (dated by TCRdb to 2018 to 2021). The library came from the immunoSEQ multiplex PCR assay. TCRdb took over this immuneACCESS table, retaining in-frame rearrangements with V and J assigned. Such tables are incomplete; in checked studies, under half of the missing clones stem from an unresolved V gene, and the remainder is unexplained. This sample is represented by 390,000 or so clones; 85% to 90% of them were singletons. Jointly, the top ten make up more than 0.8% of the sample. The sample comprised PBMCs or T cells enriched from blood (not recorded which). The source is a young man who had recovered from COVID-19.

This chain joins TRBV13 and TRBJ2-2; weak D call: TRBD2 (6 bases). CDR3 size: 16 residues. Trimming shortened V by 2 bases and J by 6 bases, and 16 bases separated the two germline ends. Germline-derived CDR1 and CDR2 are PRHDT and FYEKMQ (reference sequence). CDR3 sequence: CASSLRRGIGSGELFF. CDR3 sequence (DNA): TGTGCCAGCAGCTTACGGAGGGGCATAGGGTCCGGGGAGCTGTTTTTT. Drawing the rest from reference TRBV13 and TRBJ2-2, the complete variable domain is AAGVIQSPRHLIKEKRETATLKCYPIPRHDTVYWYQQGPGQDPQFLISFYEKMQSDKGSIPDRFSAQQFSDYHSELNMSSLELGDSALYFCASSLRRGIGSGELFFGEGSRLTVL.

V and J are TRBV6-5 and TRBJ2-2, with D possibly matching TRBD1 (5 bases). CDR3 length: 15 amino acids. Per germline, CDR1 MNHEY and CDR2 SVGAGI. V was trimmed by 3 bases and J by 4 bases, leaving 12 bases between them. This chain's CDR3 is CASSYRNRFTGELFF. CDR3 nucleotide sequence: TGTGCCAGCAGTTATCGCAACAGGTTCACCGGGGAGCTGTTTTTT.

This clone was observed a handful of times. V usage is TRBV6-5 and J usage is TRBJ1-5; no reliable D call. The CDR3 extends over 15 amino acids. Germline CDR1 reads MNHEY; CDR2 reads SVGAGI. The ends were cut back, 0 bases at V and 0 bases at J, with 6 bases in the middle. The CDR3 nucleotides are TGTGCCAGCAGTTACTCGGCAGTTAGCAATCAGCCCCAGCATTTT. Protein sequence: CASSYSAVSNQPQHF.

V gene TRBV18 combines with J gene TRBJ1-6; D is unclear. Germline lookup yields CDR1 KGHSH and CDR2 LQKENI. This CDR3 region has 12 residues. V lost 3 bases to trimming and J lost 6 bases, with 3 bases between them. The CDR3 sequence is CASSPFNSPLHF. The CDR3 coding sequence is TGTGCCAGCTCACCCTTTAATTCACCCCTCCACTTT.

The chain carries TRBV21-1 and TRBJ1-1. TRBV21-1 is a known pseudogene. The CDR3 contains 19 residues. Written as DNA, the CDR3 is TGTGCCAGCAGCAAAACCCCCCTTGGGGGGGGCGCATTCGGCACTGAAGCTTTCTTT. Amino acids: CASSKTPLGGGAFGTEAFF.